Listed below are T cell receptor beta chains from one sample, sequenced in a study of blood T cells in healthy people across ages. TCRdb reprocessed the 5' RACE reads via MiXCR and lists one record per CDR3 protein. The sample has 1.5 million to 2 million distinct CDR3 sequences, 40% to 55% seen once. Source material: blood. The receptors here all came from a woman between 35 and 50 years old in good health. Both conserved end residues are part of each CDR3. Fields, in order: V gene, D gene, J gene, clone size, CDR3 length, CDR3 DNA, CDR3 protein. A D gene is named only where the DNA matches it firmly. Not every row has a clone size; where given, it reads once, few, many or a size class.

TRBV27	-	TRBJ2-5	many	15	TGTGCCAGCAGTTTATCTCCCGGGGGCAGGGAGACCCAGTACTTC	CASSLSPGGRETQYF
TRBV20-1	TRBD2	TRBJ2-7	-	15	TGCAGTGCTAGAGTCAGACTAGCGGGACACTACGAGCAGTACTTC	CSARVRLAGHYEQYF
TRBV3-1	-	TRBJ2-3	-	14	TGTGCCAGCAGCCCCTGGGACCCGGCGGATACGCAGTATTTT	CASSPWDPADTQYF
TRBV15	-	TRBJ1-1	-	14	TGTGCCACCAGCATTGGAGGTTGGTCCACTGAAGCTTTCTTT	CATSIGGWSTEAFF
TRBV11-3	-	TRBJ2-7	once	13	TGTGCCAGCAGCTACGCAGGGGCCGACGAGCAGTACTTC	CASSYAGADEQYF
TRBV6-5	-	TRBJ2-5	-	15	TGTGCCAGCACCCCAGCCGCGGGACAGCTTGGGGAGCAGTACTTC	CASTPAAGQLGEQYF
TRBV20-1	TRBD1	TRBJ1-3	-	17	TGCAGTGCTAGACGGGGACAGCCACCACTCTCTGGAAACACCATATATTTT	CSARRGQPPLSGNTIYF
TRBV5-1	-	TRBJ2-1	-	16	TGCGCCAGCAGCTTGAGAGCTGCCGGGGGCGGAAATGAGCAGTTCTTC	CASSLRAAGGGNEQFF
TRBV20-1	-	TRBJ2-7	-	13	TGCAGTGCTAGACCCGGGTCTGAATACGAGCAGTACTTC	CSARPGSEYEQYF
TRBV12-3/TRBV12-4	-	TRBJ1-5	many	14	TGTGCCAGCAGCTTGAGGGGGAGGAATCAGCCCCAGCATTTT	CASSLRGRNQPQHF
TRBV6-5	TRBD2	TRBJ2-1	-	16	TGTGCCAGCAGTTACGAACCTAGCGGGTACTACAATGAGCAGTTCTTC	CASSYEPSGYYNEQFF
TRBV4-1	TRBD2	TRBJ2-3	few	14	TGCGCCAGCAGCCAAGTCACTAGCGGGGATACGCAGTATTTT	CASSQVTSGDTQYF
TRBV7-6	TRBD2	TRBJ2-1	-	16	TGTGCCAGCAGCACCCGATTAGCGGGGTTATCGAATGAGCAGTTCTTC	CASSTRLAGLSNEQFF
TRBV5-1	TRBD2	TRBJ2-5	many	16	TGTGCCAGCAGTCCCGGGACTAGCGGGGGTCAAGAGACCCAGTACTTC	CASSPGTSGGQETQYF
TRBV6-5	-	TRBJ1-2	few	14	TGTGCCAGCAGTTTCGATGGGACGGCTAAGGGCTACACCTTC	CASSFDGTAKGYTF
TRBV20-1	-	TRBJ2-5	once	12	TGCAGTGCTAGTATGCGCCAAGAGACCCAGTACTTC	CSASMRQETQYF
TRBV6-5	-	TRBJ2-3	-	14	TGTGCCAGCAAAGTTAGCGGTAGCACAGATACGCAGTATTTT	CASKVSGSTDTQYF
TRBV6-5	TRBD1	TRBJ2-7	-	13	TGTGCCAGCAGTTATGGGACAGGGTGGGAGCAGTACTTC	CASSYGTGWEQYF
TRBV4-3	TRBD1	TRBJ2-1	few	14	TGCGCCAGCAGCCAAGCCGGGACAGTCAGTGAGCAGTTCTTC	CASSQAGTVSEQFF
TRBV3-1	-	TRBJ2-7	few	13	TGTGCCAGCAGCCAAGGTGTTTACAATGAGCAGTACTTC	CASSQGVYNEQYF
TRBV28	TRBD1	TRBJ1-2	-	12	TGTGCCAGCAGATTTACAGGGGGCGGCTACACCTTC	CASRFTGGGYTF
TRBV25-1	TRBD2	TRBJ2-1	few	15	TGTGCCAGCAGCAATTTCGGGCAGGGAGGGAATGAGCAGTTCTTC	CASSNFGQGGNEQFF
TRBV10-2	TRBD2	TRBJ2-3	-	14	TGCGCCAGCAGTGGACTAGCGGCCACAGATACGCAGTATTTT	CASSGLAATDTQYF
TRBV5-1	-	TRBJ2-7	-	14	TGCGCCAGCAAGGGACGGGTGCAATACAATGAGCAGTACTTC	CASKGRVQYNEQYF
TRBV20-1	TRBD1	TRBJ1-2	-	13	TGCAGTGCTAGATTCGACAGGGCTGAAGGCTACACCTTC	CSARFDRAEGYTF
TRBV20-1	-	TRBJ2-7	-	13	TGCAGTGCTAGAGTGGCAGCTCCCTACGAACAGTACTTC	CSARVAAPYEQYF
TRBV7-2	-	TRBJ2-5	many	16	TGTGCCAGCAGCTTATTTGCGGGAACAACCAGCGAGACCCAGTACTTC	CASSLFAGTTSETQYF
TRBV20-1	-	TRBJ2-3	-	13	TGCAGTGCTAGCAGGGGGGCGGAAGATACGCAGTATTTT	CSASRGAEDTQYF
TRBV20-1	-	TRBJ2-7	few	16	TGCAGTGCTAGTCGACACGGCAAGGCTAGCTCCTACGAGCAGTACTTC	CSASRHGKASSYEQYF
TRBV20-1	TRBD2	TRBJ2-3	-	13	TGCAGTGCTACAGCGGGGGGGATAGATACGCAGTATTTT	CSATAGGIDTQYF